Shown below are 25 T cell receptor delta chains from a single sample sequenced in a study of γδ T cells in repeated Plasmodium falciparum infection. TCRdb used CATT to re-call clones from the multiplex PCR reads. The table shows 45,000 to 50,000 delta-chain clones, with roughly 1.6% occurring only once. Gammadelta T cells were flow-sorted from PBMC into Vgamma9/Vdelta2+ and Vdelta2-negative populations for bulk analysis. Sequencing used gamma-delta T cells from blood. The receptors originated from a pool of human donors (malaria-infected and uninfected, not separated).

This clone was recorded at least ten times. The protein TCRdb lists belongs to a much larger clone and differs from this DNA's translation at residue 15, which points to a read error; the protein shown is made from the DNA. The V segment is TRDV2, and no J call was made; the D call TRDD3 from the table was never checked on the DNA. This CDR3 has 17 amino acids. The V gene's germline CDR1 is GEAIGNYY and CDR2 EKD. The CDR3 region has the DNA TGTGCCTGTGACACCGTGGGACAGCCAGACCACACCGATAAACCCATCTTT. This gives the protein CACDTVGQPDHTDKPIF.

The genes are TRDV2 and TRDJ1, with D perhaps matching TRDD3 (6 bases). Matching the DNA to germline supplied the J gene, which TCRdb does not give. V lost 4 bases to trimming and J lost 1 base, with 18 bases between them. Germline V gene lookup returns CDR1 GEAIGNYY and CDR2 EKD. The CDR3 has 16 amino acids. The CDR3 reads CACDILGDGSTDKLIF. The DNA for the CDR3 is TGTGCCTGTGATATCCTTGGGGATGGAAGCACCGATAAACTCATCTTT.

On this clone itself: The mismatch at residue 15 between this DNA's translation and the TCRdb protein of a much larger clone likely reflects a read error; the protein shown is translated from the DNA. CDR3 loop: CALGEQSFLLEYWGVRRGGTDKLIF. DNA of the CDR3: TGTGCTCTTGGGGAACAGAGCTTCCTACTAGAGTACTGGGGGGTACGCAGGGGGGGTACCGATAAACTCATCTTT. The rearrangement joins TRDV1 to TRDJ1; D is possibly TRDD2 or TRDD3 (8 bases each). Germline matching of the DNA provided the J gene here, since TCRdb leaves it blank. Germline CDR1 TSWWSYY, CDR2 QGS. Between the trimmed V and J ends, which lost 1 base and 2 bases, there was a span of 41 bases. The length of the CDR3 is 25 residues.

This clone was counted ten times or more. This chain joins TRDV1 and TRDJ1, with a weak D call TRDD2 (5 bases). This CDR3 is 17 amino acids long. CDR1 and CDR2 (germline): TSWWSYY, QGS. With 2 bases removed from V and 2 bases from J, the gap between germline ends came to 18 bases. CDR3 nucleotide sequence: TGTGCTCTTGGGGAAGGCCCCTTTTCCTTCGTTACCGATAAACTCATCTTT. This gives the protein CALGEGPFSFVTDKLIF.

Concerning this clone: With a far larger clone one base away, a read error is the likely cause. Other DNA sequences in the same sample also yield this CDR3. The V gene call is TRDV1, and the J gene call is absent; TRDD3 is taken as the D call from the table, unchecked against the DNA. The CDR3 consists of 21 residues. Germline V CDR1 and CDR2: TSWWSYY, QGS. The CDR3 region is CALGELLPALWSYDHTDKLIF. CDR3 coding DNA: TGTGCTCTTGGGGAACTCCTTCCTGCACTCTGGAGCTACGATCACACCGATAAGCTCATCTTT.

A remark on this clone: The protein that TCRdb holds for this DNA derives from a much larger clone and differs from the translated DNA at residue 9, which likely indicates a read error; the protein shown here is translated from the DNA. The chain couples TRDV1 to TRDJ1, with TRDD3 identical over 7 bases. This CDR3 contains 13 residues. Germline loops: CDR1 TSWWSYY, CDR2 QGS. The V and J ends lost 1 base and 4 bases, in that order; junction bases with no gene match: 0. This CDR3 is CALGEHWGDKLIF. CDR3 sequence (DNA): TGTGCTCTTGGGGAACACTGGGGCGATAAACTCATCTTT.

This clone was seen just once. With the J gene uncalled, the V gene is TRDV1; whether TRDD3, the table's D call, matches the DNA was not checked. The CDR3 spans 11 residues. Looked up from germline, CDR1 is TSWWSYY and CDR2 is QGS. This chain's CDR3 is CALGELNAAFF. The CDR3 region has the DNA TGTGCTCTTGGGGAACTTAACGCCGCCTTTTTT.

Turning to this clone: Translating this DNA gives a protein that differs at residue 25 from the TCRdb one, which belongs to a much larger clone; a read error is likely, and the protein shown is this translation. A V gene of TRDV1 was called, but no J gene was assigned; the table calls TRDD3, which could not be checked here. Germline values: CDR1 TSWWSYY, CDR2 QGS. CDR3 length: 26 residues. The CDR3 DNA reads as TGTGCTCTTGGGGAATCAGACTTCCTCATCCCTCCGAACTGGGGGATACGCGGCCCATACACCGATAAACTCACCTTT. Protein: CALGESDFLIPPNWGIRGPYTDKLTF.

Ten or more counts support this clone. This DNA translates differently at residue 7 from the TCRdb protein, which is that of a much larger clone; a read error is likely, and the protein shown is the DNA's own translation. This chain uses TRDV1 with TRDJ1, with 10 bases identical to TRDD3. The V gene's germline CDR1 is TSWWSYY and CDR2 QGS. This CDR3 region has 20 residues. V lost 0 bases, J lost 0 bases, and 13 bases stayed unmatched. In nucleotides, the CDR3 is TGTGCTCTTGGGGAACTAGAAGATCTCGATACTGGGGGATACACCGATAAACTCATCTTT. Its translation is CALGELEDLDTGGYTDKLIF.

At least ten counts were recorded for this clone. A much larger clone lies a single base off, so this may be a read error. The rearrangement links TRDV2 to TRDJ1; D is perhaps TRDD3 (6 bases). Trimming removed 0 bases from V and 0 bases from J, with 16 bases in between. There are 17 residues in the CDR3. CDR1 and CDR2 from the germline V gene are GEAIGNYY and EKD. The CDR3 sequence is CACDTVSVIRNTDKLIF. The CDR3, as DNA: TGTGCCTGTGACACCGTCTCCGTGATACGAAACACCGATAAACTCATCTTT.

This clone was counted between two and nine times. The protein TCRdb lists belongs to a much larger clone and differs from this DNA's translation at residue 3, which points to a read error; the protein shown is made from the DNA. The genes are TRDV1 and TRDJ1; 7 bases fit TRDD3. Assignment of the J gene here rests on matching the DNA to germline, because TCRdb gives none. V gave up 11 bases and J gave up 0 bases; unmatched junction bases: 9. CDR1 is TSWWSYY and CDR2 is QGS in the germline V gene. CDR3 length: 14 residues. The CDR3 protein is CAIVWGAHTDKLIF. The CDR3 DNA is TGTGCTATTGTCTGGGGGGCGCACACCGATAAACTCATCTTT.

A few counts support this clone. The protein given by TCRdb reflects a much larger clone and differs at residue 12 from this DNA's translation, likely from a read error; the protein shown is the DNA's translation. The rearrangement uses TRDV1 and TRDJ1; a possible D gene is TRDD2 (6 bases). The J gene is absent in TCRdb and was assigned here via DNA matching to germline. V gave up 1 base and J gave up 4 bases, with 19 bases separating them. The CDR3 is 17 residues long. Germline V gene sequence: CDR1 TSWWSYY, CDR2 QGS. DNA for the CDR3: TGTGCTCTTGGGGAACCCCCTTTCCTAGCGAAAGACGATAAACTCATCTTT. Its translation: CALGEPPFLAKDDKLIF.

Comment on this clone: The TCRdb protein, from a much larger clone, departs from this DNA's translation at residue 19, likely by read error; the protein shown derives from the DNA. At the DNA level, this CDR3 is encoded by other sequences in the same sample as well. The chain carries TRDV2 and TRDJ1, with 11 positions matching TRDD3. The J gene, missing from TCRdb, was assigned here through DNA to germline matching. The germline gives CDR1 GEAIGNYY, CDR2 EKD. J lost 0 bases, V lost 0 bases, and 26 bases had no gene match. The CDR3 totals 24 residues. The CDR3, as DNA: TGTGCCTGTGACACCCTGGATCTAAAGCACCCCGTACTGGGGGATAGGAGTAACACCGATAAACTCATCTTT. Protein sequence: CACDTLDLKHPVLGDRSNTDKLIF.

The chain recombines TRDV1 with TRDJ1, with D possibly being TRDD3 (6 bases). In the absence of a J gene in TCRdb, the DNA was matched to germline to assign it here. Between the trimmed V and J ends, which lost 5 bases and 2 bases, there was a span of 21 bases. Germline CDR1 TSWWSYY, CDR2 QGS. The CDR3 is 17 residues long. The CDR3 nucleotides are TGTGCTCTTGGGAACCCCCCCCACGGGGATCCAACCGATAAACTCATCTTT. It encodes CALGNPPHGDPTDKLIF.

Regarding this clone: TCRdb shows a much larger clone's protein in place of this DNA's translation, and the two differ at residue 14, likely through a read error; the protein shown is translated from the DNA. The rearrangement uses TRDV1 and TRDJ1; 10 nucleotides align to TRDD3. Matching the DNA to germline supplied the J gene, which TCRdb does not give. CDR1 is TSWWSYY, CDR2 QGS, per germline. The CDR3 length is 17 residues. After removal of 3 bases from V and 8 bases from J, the junction contained 15 bases not matched to a gene. The CDR3 DNA reads TGTGCTCTTGGGGACCCGGAAATCATGCGGGGGATACGGAAACTCATCTTT. It translates to CALGDPEIMRGIRKLIF.

In the case of this clone: This DNA's translation and the protein TCRdb lists, from a much larger clone, do not match at residue 14, likely due to a read error; the protein shown is translated from the DNA. This chain connects TRDV3 to TRDJ1, with 9 bases aligning to TRDD3. Here the J gene came from matching the DNA to germline, since TCRdb omits it. V gave up 1 base and J gave up 9 bases; unmatched junction bases: 21. The CDR3 is 17 residues long. Germline CDR1 is TVYSNPD and CDR2 is GDNSRS (reference sequence). The CDR3 nucleotides read TGTGCCTTTATACCCCGACACTGGGGGAGCGAAGAGGATGAACTCATCTTT. Its protein is CAFIPRHWGSEEDELIF.

This clone was found a few times. With a far larger clone one base away, a read error is the likely cause. Distinct nucleotide sequences in the sample also encode this CDR3. The rearrangement links TRDV1 to TRDJ1, with D perhaps matching TRDD2 (5 bases). No J gene is reported in TCRdb; it was inferred here by comparing the DNA with germline. This CDR3 is 20 amino acids long. Germline V gives CDR1 TSWWSYY, CDR2 QGS. V was cut by 2 bases and J by 0 bases, with 25 bases left in between. CDR3 bases: TGTGCTCTTGGGGAATCTTACGCCCCCTTCGGACTGCTGTACACCGATAAACTCATCTTT. Translating gives CALGESYAPFGLLYTDKLIF.

This clone showed up just a few times. The chain recombines TRDV2 with TRDJ1; 7 bases line up with TRDD3. No J gene is reported in TCRdb; it was inferred here by comparing the DNA with germline. The V gene end was trimmed by 3 bases and the J gene end by 3 bases; junction bases not matched to a gene: 15. Germline CDR1 and CDR2: GEAIGNYY and EKD. The CDR3 runs to 17 residues. The CDR3: CACDSVRPKGIADKLIF. Written as DNA, the CDR3 is TGTGCCTGTGACTCGGTTCGCCCCAAGGGGATAGCCGATAAACTCATCTTT.

To note about this clone: A read error is the likely source, as a far larger clone sits one nucleotide away. Other DNA sequences in the sample encode the same CDR3. The chain recombines TRDV2 with TRDJ1, with 8 bases fitting TRDD3. TCRdb gives no J gene; it was assigned here by matching the DNA to germline. This CDR3 contains 17 residues. Per the germline V gene, CDR1 is GEAIGNYY and CDR2 is EKD. The CDR3 spells CACDTLLGATTTDKLIF. The DNA of the CDR3 is TGTGCCTGTGACACCTTACTGGGGGCCACCACGACCGACAAACTCATCTTT.

Only a few counts were recorded for this clone. This DNA's translation and the protein TCRdb lists, from a much larger clone, do not match at residue 10, likely due to a read error; the protein shown is translated from the DNA. This chain uses TRDV1 with TRDJ1, with 11 bases fitting TRDD3. TCRdb does not report a J gene; here it was assigned by matching the DNA to germline references. Germline CDR1 and CDR2: TSWWSYY and QGS. V gave up 4 bases and J gave up 9 bases; unmatched junction bases: 10. The CDR3 is 15 residues long. The CDR3 here is CALGGPGGYRAELIF. In DNA form, the CDR3 reads TGTGCTCTTGGGGGGCCTGGGGGATACCGGGCGGAACTCATCTTT.

At least ten counts were recorded for this clone. The protein TCRdb lists belongs to a much larger clone and differs from this DNA's translation at residue 12, which points to a read error; the protein shown is made from the DNA. The gene calls are TRDV1 and TRDJ1; 10 bases are shared with TRDD3. Matching the DNA to germline supplied the J gene, which TCRdb does not give. This CDR3 comprises 19 residues. The germline V gene has CDR1 TSWWSYY and CDR2 QGS. Trimming cost V 5 bases and J 0 bases; bases outside gene matches: 15. In nucleotides, the CDR3 is TGTGCTCTTGGGTCCCCAGGGGGATACGGTCCTCAGTACACCGATAAACTCATCTTT. This gives the protein CALGSPGGYGPQYTDKLIF.

There are a few counts of this clone. Translating this DNA gives a protein that differs at residue 12 from the TCRdb one, which belongs to a much larger clone; a read error is likely, and the protein shown is this translation. The V gene is TRDV1, the J gene TRDJ1; TRDD2 or TRDD3 may be the D gene (6 bases each). TCRdb records no J gene; here it was assigned by comparing the DNA to germline. Per germline, CDR1 TSWWSYY and CDR2 QGS. The CDR3 runs to 19 residues. V shed 4 bases and J shed 2 bases, with 26 bases lying between them. DNA for the CDR3: TGTGCTCTTGGGGTTTCCTGTGGGGATCCTACCCGTGGGACCGATAAACTCATCTTT. It translates to CALGVSCGDPTRGTDKLIF.

This clone was picked up many times. The chain employs TRDV1 and TRDJ1; 13 bases line up with TRDD3. No J segment appears in TCRdb, so it was assigned here by matching the sequence to germline. The CDR3 extends over 23 amino acids. Germline CDR1 TSWWSYY, CDR2 QGS. Trimming at V came to 2 bases and at J to 0 bases, leaving 21 bases not matched to a gene. CDR3 in amino acids: CALGELGEPVLGDTTEYTDKLIF. As DNA, the CDR3 is TGTGCTCTTGGGGAATTGGGGGAACCTGTACTGGGGGATACGACGGAGTACACCGATAAACTCATCTTT.

This clone was seen only a few times. One base separates it from a far larger clone, so it is likely a read error. The chain recombines TRDV1 with TRDJ2, with TRDD3 matching 10 bases. As TCRdb names no J gene, one was assigned here on the basis of a DNA match to germline. Per germline, CDR1 TSWWSYY and CDR2 QGS. V lost 4 bases, J lost 0 bases, and 29 bases stayed unmatched. CDR3 length equals 25 residues. The DNA for the CDR3 is TGTGCTCTTGGGGGGGCCGGGGTTACTGGGGGATTGAGGGCTCAAGGATTTGCTTTGACAGCACAACTCTTCTTT. Amino acid sequence: CALGGAGVTGGLRAQGFALTAQLFF.

In the case of this clone: The protein recorded in TCRdb matches a much larger clone and deviates from this DNA's translation at residue 3, suggesting a read error; the protein here is obtained by translating the DNA. The V and J genes are TRDV1 and TRDJ1; TRDD3 matches 12 bases. The J gene was missing in TCRdb and was found by matching the end of the DNA to germline. The CDR3 is made up of 16 amino acids. Germline loops: CDR1 TSWWSYY, CDR2 QGS. The CDR3 sequence: CAPGNNWGIHVDKLIF. The CDR3 DNA is TGTGCTCCTGGGAATAACTGGGGGATACACGTCGATAAACTCATCTTT.